Described below is a single T cell receptor (beta chain) sequence and its context. Its antigen remains unknown. Those patients picked for sequencing had displayed CD8+CD57+ cell expansion on flow cytometry. Genomic DNA served as template for TCR beta VDJ and CDR3 profiling. TCRdb re-called the reads with MiXCR, one entry per CDR3 protein. There are 75,000 to 100,000 distinct CDR3 sequences in the sample; less than 75% occur only once, and roughly two thirds lies in the top ten. This CDR3 has 14 amino acids. The germline V and J ends were trimmed by 0 bases and 3 bases, with 3 bases remaining between them. Germline CDR1 and CDR2: SGHDN and FVKESK. This sample is part of a study of CD8+CD57+ T cells in acquired aplastic anemia. General study results and limits: Patients and controls were found to share twenty-nine CD8+ CDR3 sequences.

The V call is TRBV14, the J call TRBJ1-6; D uncertain. Sequenced input: sorted CD4+, CD8+, or CD8+CD57+ T cells (not recorded which) from PBMCs. This clonotype was obtained from a human donor with aplastic anemia. CDR3 nucleotide sequence: TGTGCCAGCAGCCAAGAGCTCTATAATTCACCCCTCCACTTT. Translated: CASSQELYNSPLHF.